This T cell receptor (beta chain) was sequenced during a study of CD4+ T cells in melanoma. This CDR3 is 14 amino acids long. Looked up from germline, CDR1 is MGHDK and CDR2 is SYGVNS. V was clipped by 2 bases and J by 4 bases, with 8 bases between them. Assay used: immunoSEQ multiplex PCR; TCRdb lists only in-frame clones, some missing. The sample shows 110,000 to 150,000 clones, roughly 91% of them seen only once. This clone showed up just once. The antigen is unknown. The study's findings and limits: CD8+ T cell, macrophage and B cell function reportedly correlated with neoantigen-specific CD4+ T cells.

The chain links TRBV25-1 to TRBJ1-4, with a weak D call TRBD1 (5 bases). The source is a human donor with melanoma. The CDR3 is CASSERDGNEKLFF. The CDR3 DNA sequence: TGTGCCAGCAGTGAAAGGGACGGTAATGAAAAACTGTTTTTT. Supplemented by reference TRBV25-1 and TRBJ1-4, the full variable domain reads EADIYQTPRYLVIGTGKKITLECSQTMGHDKMYWYQQDPGMELHLIHYSYGVNSTEKGDLSSESTVSRIRTEHFPLTLESARPSHTSQYLCASSERDGNEKLFFGSGTQLSVL.